This T cell receptor beta chain was captured by sequencing in a study of blood T cells in healthy people across ages. Study-level information: About one barcoded beta molecule per two T cells came from capture by template switching.

Study-wide findings and caveats: There were more naive CD4+ cells and higher diversity in long-lived donors than in aged donors.

Of note for this clonotype: What it binds is not known. This may stem from a read error, because a much larger clone lies one nucleotide away.

Donor samples were obtained from healthy Caucasian individuals from Russia, aged 6 to 90. Combining a sample-barcoded 5' primer with a J-beta primer mix, a second PCR ran for about 6 to 12 cycles. Researchers report that each sample yielded at least 2.5 million CDR3-containing paired-end reads. MiXCR, run by TCRdb on the 5' RACE reads, gives a single entry per CDR3 protein. The sample carries roughly 930,000 distinct CDR3 sequences, about 44% recorded once. The V and J ends lost 4 bases and 2 bases respectively, with 13 bases between them. The CDR3 is 15 residues long. CDR1 MGHRA and CDR2 YSYEKL come from the germline V gene.

The sample taken for sequencing was blood. This receptor was taken from a man between 25 and 39 years old in good health. The genes are TRBV4-1 and TRBJ2-3, with no clear D. CDR3 protein: CASSLTVANTDTQYF. In nucleotides, the CDR3 is TGCGCCAGCAGCCTCACAGTGGCGAACACAGATACGCAGTATTTT.